This entry describes one TCR beta chain. TCRdb re-analyzed the PCR reads using MiXCR. The sample holds about 48,000 clones, approximately 24% seen once. No treatment had been given to any patient before thyroid surgery. These data belong to a study of metastatic and nonmetastatic thyroid tumors. Germline-derived CDR1 and CDR2 are SGHRS and YFSETQ. The CDR3 totals 14 residues. The germline V and J ends were trimmed by 4 bases and 0 bases, with 10 bases remaining between them. The rearrangement uses TRBV5-1 and TRBJ1-1, with D tentatively TRBD1 (5 bases). This clonotype originated in a male donor with papillary thyroid cancer or a benign thyroid nodule (not recorded which). Some clones in this sample may be carry-over from other donors' samples. The sequencing input was blood. The CDR3 DNA reads as TGCGCCAGCAGCGAAGGGGTCTTGAACACTGAAGCTTTCTTT. Amino acids: CASSEGVLNTEAFF.